The next 11 T cell receptor beta chains were all read from a single sample in a study of shared clonotypes between healthy human individuals. The data were produced by immunoSEQ multiplex PCR, yet TCRdb's version contains in-frame clones alone and is incomplete. The sample has approximately 2.5 million clones, roughly 93% seen once; the top ten hold roughly 0.36%. The sample comprised naive CD4+ T cells from PBMCs. Described subset: CD45RA+ positively selected. These receptors were obtained from a man aged 18 to 30 in good health. Some clones in this sample may be carry-over from other donors' samples.

The chain uses TRBV30 and TRBJ1-2; a weak D match, TRBD1 (5 bases). The CDR3 is made up of 12 amino acids. The germline V and J ends were trimmed by 1 base and 4 bases, with 7 bases remaining between them. CDR1 and CDR2 from the germline V gene are GTSNPN and SVGIG (reference sequence). The CDR3 here is CAWSGGAYGYTF. Written as DNA, the CDR3 is TGTGCCTGGAGTGGAGGGGCCTATGGCTACACCTTC.

This rearrangement joins TRBV28 to TRBJ2-7, with D hard to call. CDR1 and CDR2 from the germline V gene are MDHEN and SYDVKM. The V end lost 2 bases, the J end lost 3 bases, and 11 bases lay between the germline ends. This CDR3 region has 14 residues. CDR3 sequence (DNA): TGTGCCAGCAGTTTACTCCCTTTTGTCTACGAGCAGTACTTC. Translation: CASSLLPFVYEQYF.

The chain couples TRBV6-5 to TRBJ1-4, with unresolved D. V lost 2 bases and J 8 bases, leaving 15 bases between the germline ends. The germline V gene has CDR1 MNHEY and CDR2 SVGAGI. The CDR3 length is 15 residues. CDR3 protein: CASSYQAPPGEKLFF. The CDR3 nucleotides read TGTGCCAGCAGTTACCAGGCGCCCCCGGGGGAAAAACTGTTTTTT.

J is TRBJ2-4 and V is TRBV5-8; 12 nucleotides align to TRBD1. In germline, CDR1 is SGHTS, CDR2 YDEGEE. V trimming: 2 bases; J trimming: 8 bases; junction bases outside the gene matches: 8. The CDR3 is 16 amino acids. CDR3 protein: CASSLGDRGREDIQYF. CDR3 nucleotide sequence: TGTGCCAGCAGCTTAGGGGACAGGGGGCGCGAAGACATTCAGTACTTC. Full variable domain (missing parts from reference TRBV5-8 and TRBJ2-4): EAGVTQSPTHLIKTRGQQATLRCSPISGHTSVYWYQQALGLGLQFLLWYDEGEERNRGNFPPRFSGRQFPNYSSELNVNALELEDSALYLCASSLGDRGREDIQYFGAGTRLSVL.

This sequence joins TRBV6-1 and TRBJ1-5, with 7 positions matching TRBD1. The CDR3 covers 16 residues. From germline, CDR1 is MNHNS and CDR2 SASEGT. The V segment lost 2 bases and the J segment 2 bases; nucleotides outside the gene matches: 6. Here the CDR3 reads CASSERGGGGNQPQHF. CDR3 in DNA: TGTGCCAGCAGTGAAAGGGGAGGGGGCGGCAATCAGCCCCAGCATTTT.

This chain's CDR3 is CASSRGQGATDTQYF. The CDR3 region has the DNA TGTGCCAGCAGTAGGGGACAGGGGGCAACAGATACGCAGTATTTT. The J gene is TRBJ2-3, the V gene TRBV6-5; TRBD1 matches at 12 bases. Germline CDR1 MNHEY, CDR2 SVGAGI. V lost 5 bases, J lost 3 bases, and 3 bases stayed unmatched. The CDR3 runs 15 residues.

The J gene is TRBJ2-1, the V gene TRBV7-3; 10 bases line up with TRBD1. V trimming: 5 bases; J trimming: 13 bases; junction bases outside the gene matches: 8. Germline loops: CDR1 SGHTA, CDR2 FQGTGA. The CDR3 runs to 13 residues. The CDR3 DNA follows: TGTGCCAGCAGCCCTGGGACAGGGGTTGATCAGTTCTTC. Translation gives CASSPGTGVDQFF.

The V call is TRBV18, the J call TRBJ1-1; D is undetermined. CDR1 is KGHSH and CDR2 is LQKENI in the germline V gene. The CDR3 runs to 12 residues. Trimming pared 1 base from V and 8 bases from J, leaving 8 bases between. CDR3 loop: CASSPQTIEAFF. CDR3 DNA sequence: TGTGCCAGCTCACCACAAACGATCGAAGCTTTCTTT.

The CDR3 loop reads CSTESTDTQYF. The CDR3 nucleotides read TGCAGCACAGAGAGCACAGATACGCAGTATTTT. The chain recombines TRBV29-1 with TRBJ2-3, with D uncertain. Germline CDR1 reads SQVTM; CDR2 reads ANQGSEA. The CDR3 contains 11 residues. Trimming pared 8 bases from V and 0 bases from J, leaving 6 bases between.

This chain connects TRBV5-3 to TRBJ1-2, with a possible D match to TRBD1 (5 bases). TRBV5-3 is sorted into the ORF group, with uncertain function. CDR3 size: 15 residues. V shed 2 bases and J shed 1 base, with 12 bases lying between them. CDR3 bases: TGTGCCAGAAGCTTAGTACAGGATATTAACTATGGCTACACCTTC. Protein: CARSLVQDINYGYTF.

The chain links TRBV7-7 to TRBJ2-5; D is possibly TRBD1 or TRBD2 (5 bases each). The CDR3 spans 15 residues. Germline V gene data show CDR1 as SSHAT and CDR2 as FNYEAQ (reference sequence). V dropped 2 bases and J dropped 5 bases, with 15 bases sitting between them. CDR3 sequence: CASSLLEGRRETQYF. Here the CDR3 DNA reads TGTGCCAGCAGCTTACTCGAGGGACGCCGCGAGACCCAGTACTTC.